The 6 T cell receptor beta chains presented below share a single source sample, sequenced in a study of human T cells and chemical hapten exposure. From the RACE reads, TCRdb called clonotypes with MiXCR, one entry per CDR3 protein. The profile shows around 260,000 distinct CDR3 sequences, about 9% of them singletons. Time point here: pre-sensitization, week 0. Treatment of the sample: therapeutic diphenylcyclopropenone sensitization with weekly scalp DPC. The sequencing used whole blood, collected in connection with sensitization to the hapten diphenylcyclopropenone (DPC). These receptors were taken from a woman aged 40 to 55 with alopecia areata. Some clones in this sample may be carry-over from other donors' samples.

The chain combines TRBV12-3 or TRBV12-4 with TRBJ2-7; D may be TRBD1 (6 bases). This CDR3 has 14 amino acids. Deletions cut 9 bases from V and 0 bases from J, with 15 bases between. DNA of the CDR3: TGTGCCAGGGCGCAGGGGAACCGCTCCTACGAGCAGTACTTC. Translation gives CARAQGNRSYEQYF.

The chain uses TRBV6-2 or TRBV6-3 and TRBJ2-1; weak D call: TRBD2 (5 bases). This CDR3 has 12 amino acids. CDR1 is MNHEY, CDR2 SVGEGT, per germline. The ends were cut back, 5 bases at V and 10 bases at J, with 12 bases in the middle. The CDR3 nucleotides read TGTGCCAGCAGTCCCGGGGATTACGAGCAGTTCTTC. It codes for CASSPGDYEQFF.

The gene calls are TRBV7-9 and TRBJ1-2; possible D gene TRBD1, 5 bases. The germline V gene encodes CDR1 SEHNR and CDR2 FQNEAQ (reference sequence). Trimming removed 5 bases from V and 3 bases from J, with 13 bases in between. The CDR3 covers 14 residues. CDR3 region: CASSRPGLHYGYTF. The CDR3 coding sequence is TGTGCCAGCAGCAGACCGGGACTTCACTATGGCTACACCTTC.

Only a few counts were recorded for this clonotype. The chain links TRBV28 to TRBJ2-7, with TRBD2 matching 7 bases. The CDR3 runs to 16 residues. Germline assignment: CDR1 MDHEN and CDR2 SYDVKM. The ends lost 4 bases at V and 5 bases at J; junction bases unmatched: 14. The chain's CDR3 is CASSSAPGGDPNEQYF. The CDR3 DNA reads TGTGCCAGCAGTTCTGCCCCTGGGGGGGATCCGAACGAGCAGTACTTC. Supplemented by reference TRBV28 and TRBJ2-7, the full variable domain reads DVKVTQSSRYLVKRTGEKVFLECVQDMDHENMFWYRQDPGLGLRLIYFSYDVKMKEKGDIPEGYSVSREKKERFSLILESASTNQTSMYLCASSSAPGGDPNEQYFGPGTRLTVT.

The chain has TRBV12-3 or TRBV12-4 and TRBJ1-6; 8 positions match TRBD1. The CDR3 loop spans 14 amino acids. After removal of 3 bases from V and 10 bases from J, the junction contained 5 bases not matched to a gene. This CDR3 is CASSFEDRASPLHF. The CDR3 DNA follows: TGTGCCAGCAGTTTCGAGGACAGGGCCTCACCCCTCCACTTT.

This clonotype appeared a few times. The chain has TRBV20-1 and TRBJ1-1; the match to TRBD1 covers 8 bases. The CDR3 is 12 amino acids. J lost 8 bases, V lost 5 bases, and 7 bases had no gene match. Germline V gene lookup returns CDR1 DFQATT and CDR2 SNEGSKA (reference sequence). The CDR3 reads CSAPGGLAEAFF. DNA for the CDR3: TGCAGTGCTCCAGGGGGCTTGGCCGAAGCTTTCTTT.